This section outlines one T cell receptor (beta chain) sequence together with its context. The CDR3 has 14 residues. The germline V gene encodes CDR1 SGDLS and CDR2 YYNGEE. V was pared by 1 base and J by 0 bases, with 8 bases between. Original processing notes: Reference gene primer amplification in the assay estimated nucleated cell counts. Generated by immunoSEQ multiplex PCR, the TCRdb table keeps only in-frame clones and is missing some. V and J calls plus clone size are reproduced from that table; the DNA served to infer D and trimming. Of 350,000 to 400,000 clones detected, nearly 90% appear once; the ten largest clones hold about 6.5%. This sample was included in a study of blood T cell repertoires in COVID-19. Study details: From the United States, Italy and Spain came samples of acute and convalescent COVID-19. In each case, the material was cDNA or gDNA derived from T cells, B-cell-depleted T cells, or PBMCs.

V gene TRBV9 combines with J gene TRBJ2-7, with D hard to call. The clonotype was recovered from a man younger than 30 with active or convalescent COVID-19. The sequenced sample was peripheral blood. The CDR3 DNA sequence: TGTGCCAGCAGCGTACACGGTAGCTCCTACGAGCAGTACTTC. Translation gives CASSVHGSSYEQYF.